This T cell receptor beta chain was sequenced for a study of vaccination effects on CD4 cells after COVID-19. This CDR3 is 14 amino acids long. CDR1 is LNHDA, CDR2 SQIVND, per germline (reference sequence). V shed 2 bases and J 2 bases; nucleotides not matched to a gene: 2. After expansion with viral peptide pools in the ViraFEST assay, antigen-specific CD4+ T cells were sequenced. Investigators separated out CD4+ T cells once around eleven days of culture had passed. The vaccine given was either BNT162b2 or mRNA-1273, in two doses. Sequenced by immunoSEQ multiplex PCR; TCRdb stores in-frame clones only, minus some. The data hold more than 13,000 clones, with about 74% observed a single time. This clone has more than one count but fewer than ten. What it binds is unknown.

The starting material was CD4+ T cells from PBMCs cultured with HCoV-NL63 spike peptides, obtained after COVID-19 vaccination. This receptor was taken from a human donor who received a COVID-19 vaccine. The chain is built from TRBV19 and TRBJ2-7; 8 positions match TRBD1. This chain's CDR3 is CASSIPGGAYEQYF. CDR3 coding DNA: TGTGCCAGTAGTATACCAGGGGGCGCCTACGAGCAGTACTTC.